The clone carrying this T cell receptor beta chain was recorded only once. What it binds is unknown. This CDR3 contains 16 residues. V was cut by 2 bases and J by 0 bases, with 16 bases left in between. Germline V lookup: CDR1 GTSNPN, CDR2 SVGIG (reference sequence). Naive CD8 cells lacked CD45RO, underwent positive selection for CCR7 and left out terminally differentiated effector memory CD45RA+ cells. These data come from a study of shared clonotypes between healthy human individuals. Original methodology: ImmunoSEQ only sent back junction sequences with no quality scores, so filtering was done differently. Libraries were prepared by immunoSEQ multiplex PCR; TCRdb keeps only in-frame clonotypes and omits some of them. V, J and clone size were drawn from that table, and D and trimming were deduced from the DNA. The data contain 2 million to 2.5 million clones, about 95% of them singletons. Study-level findings and limits: Generation probability values for non-shared clonotypes were lower than those for clonotypes shared by all four donors. Rarefaction gave evidence that sorted-subset sequencing remained incomplete despite large depth.

Sequencing used naive CD8+ T cells sorted from blood. The V gene is TRBV30, the J gene TRBJ1-1, with TRBD1 as a possible D gene (5 bases). The clonotype comes from a man in his late teens or twenties in good health. The CDR3 reads CAWSIFAGSMNTEAFF. The CDR3 nucleotides are TGTGCCTGGAGTATCTTCGCAGGGAGCATGAACACTGAAGCTTTCTTT.